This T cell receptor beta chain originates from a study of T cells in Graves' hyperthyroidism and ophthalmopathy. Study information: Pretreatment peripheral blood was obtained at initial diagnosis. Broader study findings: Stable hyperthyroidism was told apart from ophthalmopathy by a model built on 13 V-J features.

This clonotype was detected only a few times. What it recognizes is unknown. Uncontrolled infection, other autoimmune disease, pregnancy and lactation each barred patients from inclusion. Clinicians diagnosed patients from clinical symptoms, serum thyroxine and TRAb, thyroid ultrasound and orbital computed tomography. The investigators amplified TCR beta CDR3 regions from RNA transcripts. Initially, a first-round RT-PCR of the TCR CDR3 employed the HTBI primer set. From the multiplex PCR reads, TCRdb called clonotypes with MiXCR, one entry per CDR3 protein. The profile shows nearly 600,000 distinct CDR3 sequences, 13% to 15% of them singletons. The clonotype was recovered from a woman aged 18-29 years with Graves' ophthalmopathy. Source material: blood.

The CDR3 region is CASRREAGENNEQFF. The DNA for the CDR3 is TGTGCCAGCAGAAGGGAAGCGGGAGAGAACAATGAGCAGTTCTTC. This chain links TRBV7-6 with TRBJ2-1; 8 positions match TRBD2. This CDR3 comprises 15 residues. The ends lost 6 bases at V and 5 bases at J; junction bases unmatched: 9. The germline gives CDR1 SGHVS, CDR2 FNYEAQ.